This record concerns one T cell receptor (beta chain) sequence. Its antigen specificity is not known. A junction end diverges from the germline sequence, so it may reflect a read error. The cohort was made up of around 720 healthy bone marrow donors. At the time of sampling, every cohort member was nominally healthy, though immune exposures that went unrecorded were likely present. The donor tested CMV seropositive, placing the donor among the 289 seropositive members of the cohort. Every donor gave a peripheral blood sample, and the peripheral blood mononuclear cells from that sample were used for TCR beta sequencing. Genomic DNA extraction from the blood cell samples was performed with the Qiagen DNeasy Blood Extraction Kit. The data stem from a study of cytomegalovirus exposure and HLA in healthy donors (dated by TCRdb to 2015 to 2018). For the study in its entirety: According to an earlier analysis of 587 of the donors, some 180 million T cells yielded some 110 million unique TCR beta sequences and about 300 Gb of sequence data. Approximately 300 gigabases of sequencing data and tens of millions of unique TCR sequences were included in an early release covering under 650 HLA-typed donors. Of the roughly 400 genotyped donors, 81% fell in the genetic ancestry cluster associated with self-reported Caucasian donors. The study was designed to test whether signatures of past pathogen exposure could be identified by cataloging public T cell receptors. The study profiled the T cell repertoires of 500 to 800 subjects by immunosequencing and related them to cytomegalovirus serostatus. In addition to the first cohort of 666 subjects, a separate validation cohort of 120 different subjects was used. To predict cytomegalovirus infection status, the study brought together high-throughput TCR immunosequencing, statistical association of individual TCRs with disease status, and machine learning. To study patterns of TCR occurrence, a later analysis re-analyzed previously published TCR beta repertoires from under 750 donors and added high-resolution HLA genotyping. Rather than drawing on any new phenotypic data, the later analysis identified candidate immune exposures from TCR beta sequences and the way those sequences occurred across donors. An earlier analysis of some 600 of the donors applied high-throughput TCR beta sequencing to assess whether each TCR beta V gene segment acted as functional or pseudogenic. Donor age, sex, ethnicity and CMV serostatus were collected together with the repertoire data. Genome-wide SNP genotypes for about 60% of the roughly 670 donors were used in a later genetic analysis, which treated that subset as a discovery cohort. All discovery cohort repertoires had been generated using a single sequencing platform. Class I and class II HLA loci were covered by the typing at four-digit resolution. The number of typed donors differed by locus: about 629-640 for A, B, C, DRB1 and DQB1; approximately 540 for DQA1; around 580 for DPA1; and around 470 for DPB1. Four to six DR-DQ haplotypes were handled as single units for association and clustering, since linkage in the cohort was strong. On average, roughly 250,000 unique TCR beta nucleotide sequences were sequenced per donor among roughly 430 genotyped donors of the cohort, with 15% to 20% of those sequences being non-productive. The study at large found these results: In a later genetic analysis, fewer N-insertions in productive TCRs were reported among donors in an Asian-associated ancestry cluster than the roughly 700-donor mean. In vitro tests confirmed that a few of the cytomegalovirus-associated TCR beta chains recognize cytomegalovirus antigens. Broadly in line with IMGT annotations, most TCR beta V segments showed up in productive rearrangements about 87% or about 30% of the time in an earlier analysis of 587 of the donors. The classifier was reported to diagnose cytomegalovirus status with high specificity and sensitivity in both the original and validation cohorts. The cohort was sequenced for TCR beta chains only, and without alpha or paired-chain data the features that could be detected were limited. The authors suggested that the approach could potentially be generalized to other disease states and immunological phenotypes. A later analysis found that TCR association rates varied across HLA loci, with DRB1 alleles showing the most associated TCRs and HLA-C alleles the fewest. A later analysis associated roughly 17,000 TCR beta sequences with specific HLA alleles at a false discovery rate of 0.05. When HLA alleles, especially DR and DQ, strongly co-occurred, TCR associations were difficult to assign to individual alleles. HLA typing was unavailable for some donors at each locus, so association tests used only the typed subset. A group of highly shared sequence variants was considered likely to be a technical artifact of the sequencing pipeline. In a later analysis, HLA-associated TCR beta chains were found to be more clonally expanded and to have lower generation probabilities than equally common non-associated chains. A further reported finding was that TCR beta sequences accurately predicted the HLA-A and HLA-B alleles for most subjects in the first cohort. Because the 87-base-pair reads could not distinguish some IMGT-functional V segments, including TRBV6-2 and TRBV6-3, those segments were excluded. Presence/absence analyses assumed roughly uniform sequencing depth across donors, an assumption that may not hold. In a later analysis, several top co-occurrence clusters were reported to appear linked to parvovirus B19, influenza, CMV and Epstein-Barr virus. An association between a missense DCLRE1C variant and V-gene and J-gene trimming of TCR beta chains was found in a later genetic analysis and replicated in an independent cohort. Correlated functional status among segregating V segments might reflect linkage disequilibrium, but an unknown experimental factor could not be ruled out. Immune exposure information for the cohort was limited to CMV serostatus. Most CMV-associated TCR beta chains appeared to be HLA-restricted in a later analysis, and the HLA associations seemed to be driven largely by CMV exposure. Most TCR sequences were seen in very few donors, while some public TCRs were found in many individuals. The earlier analysis of 587 of the donors excluded over 15 rarely observed V segments, including chromosome 9 orphons, because counts were too low. The study listed 164 TCR beta chains as associated with cytomegalovirus.

Library prep was done by the immunoSEQ multiplex PCR assay. A mixture of 60 forward primers for TCR Vbeta segments and 13 reverse primers for TCR Jbeta segments was used in the multiplex PCR. The CDR3 region of rearranged TCR beta genes was amplified from genomic DNA by a multiplex PCR assay. On the Illumina HiSeq System, the amplified TCR beta libraries were sequenced as 87-base-pair reads. In the authors' own workflow: A later analysis counted about 82 million unique TCR beta chains across the 640 or so repertoires, and about 10 million of these chains were shared by at least two donors. A nearest-neighbor algorithm error-corrected the raw reads and collapsed the reads into unique sequences, merging closely related sequences to remove PCR and sequencing errors. CDR3 sequences were aligned to IMGT reference sequences to assign V, D and J gene segments. Each retained sequence needed at least a six-nucleotide match to both a V gene segment and a J gene segment. Rearrangements were called productive when the CDR3 lacked stop codons and stayed in frame with V and J; all others were non-productive. CDR3 was defined by IMGT convention, running from the second conserved V-encoded cysteine to the conserved J-encoded phenylalanine. In an earlier analysis of more than 550 of the donors, sequences lacking an unambiguous match to a single V gene segment were excluded. In an earlier analysis of approximately 550 of the donors, V segments were called functional above 56.7% productive rearrangements and were called segregating when the between-donor standard deviation exceeded 5%. A statistical classification framework was built for diagnosing cytomegalovirus status from the catalog of TCR beta chain sequences. In a later analysis, V and J genes were assigned by comparing TCR nucleotide sequences against IMGT/GENE-DB human TR gene sequences. A later analysis assigned CDR3 sequences and most-parsimonious VDJ recombination scenarios with the TCRdist pipeline. In a later analysis, each TCR beta chain was defined by its CDR3 amino acid sequence together with its V-gene family, and reads lacking a unique V-gene family were excluded. In a later analysis, several hundred highly shared, low-generation-probability nucleotide sequences were removed to address suspected cross-contamination and a sequencing artifact. For each public chain, a later analysis derived a clonal expansion index from normalized ranks of inferred template counts within each repertoire. Generation probabilities in a later analysis came from a VDJ recombination model fitted to out-of-frame rearrangements, and those results were checked against IGoR. In a later analysis, hypergeometric tests were used to score TCR-TCR, TCR-HLA and TCR-CMV co-occurrence, with a repertoire-size bias correction applied to TCR pairs. A later analysis estimated false discovery rates by permuting HLA or CMV assignments 20 times. A later analysis grouped co-occurring TCRs with DBSCAN, adding TCRdist sequence similarity when clustering within HLA-allele-positive subsets. Repertoires with fewer than 30,000 or more than 120,000 public chains were left out of co-occurrence clustering, as were five repertoires with anomalous nucleotide sharing. Drawn from immuneACCESS, this table holds only the in-frame rearrangements with V and J called that TCRdb kept. Clones are partly lost; checked studies trace under half to an unresolved V gene and leave the rest unexplained. Clone size and V and J calls were adopted from that table, with D and trimming inferred from the DNA. The sample data list 150,000 or so clones, and roughly four fifths of these were observed just once. The biggest ten clones account for roughly 1.4% of the sample.

The germline V gene (reference sequence) specifies SSHAT as CDR1 and FNYEAQ as CDR2. The CDR3 has 17 amino acids, counting the end cysteine and phenylalanine. Here the CDR3 DNA is all that survives: 51 bases in frame from base 1. The clonotype was recovered from a man aged 30 to 45 in good health and CMV-seropositive. Source material: PBMCs. The V and J segments used are TRBV7-7 and TRBJ1-3, with 8 central nucleotides matching TRBD1. The CDR3 sequence is CASSSKTGARSGNTIYF. The sequenced DNA: TGTGCTAGCAGCTCAAAGACAGGGGCCCGCTCTGGAAACACCATATATTTT. With all but the CDR3 taken from the reference TRBV7-7 and TRBJ1-3 genes, the full variable domain is: GAGVSQSPRYKVTKRGQDVTLRCDPISSHATLYWYQQALGQGPEFLTYFNYEAQPDKSGLPSDRFSAERPEGSISTLTIQRTEQRDSAMYRCASSSKTGARSGNTIYFGEGSWLTVV.